These 3 T cell receptor beta chains were all obtained from the same sample, sequenced in a study of blood T cell repertoires in COVID-19. Here immunoSEQ multiplex PCR was the method, and the copy in TCRdb shows in-frame clones only, minus some. The top ten hold about 6.3% of the sample, which has 200,000 to 250,000 clones, under 90% seen once. The sequencing input was peripheral blood. The receptors were sampled from a man aged 55 to 70 who had recovered from COVID-19.

The chain recombines TRBV20-1 with TRBJ1-2, with D perhaps TRBD1 (6 bases). Trimming took 3 bases from V and 7 from J, leaving 12 bases between them. CDR1 DFQATT and CDR2 SNEGSKA come from the germline V gene (reference sequence). The CDR3 is 12 amino acids. CDR3 sequence: CSASRQGTGYTF. The DNA for the CDR3 is TGCAGTGCTAGTCGTCAGGGGACTGGCTACACCTTC.

This chain joins TRBV28 and TRBJ1-2; 9 positions match TRBD1. Looked up from germline, CDR1 is MDHEN and CDR2 is SYDVKM. The CDR3 runs to 14 residues. V shed 6 bases and J 5 bases; nucleotides not matched to a gene: 7. The CDR3 loop reads CASRGTGRRYGYTF. CDR3 coding DNA: TGTGCCAGCAGAGGGACAGGGAGAAGGTATGGCTACACCTTC.

The chain carries TRBV7-9 and TRBJ1-5; D might be TRBD1 (6 bases). Trimming left V 5 bases short and J 2 bases short, with 7 bases between. Germline CDR1 reads SEHNR; CDR2 reads FQNEAQ (reference sequence). The CDR3 runs 13 residues. DNA for the CDR3: TGTGCCAGCAGCCCAGGGGGCAATCAGCCCCAGCATTTT. The encoded protein is CASSPGGNQPQHF.